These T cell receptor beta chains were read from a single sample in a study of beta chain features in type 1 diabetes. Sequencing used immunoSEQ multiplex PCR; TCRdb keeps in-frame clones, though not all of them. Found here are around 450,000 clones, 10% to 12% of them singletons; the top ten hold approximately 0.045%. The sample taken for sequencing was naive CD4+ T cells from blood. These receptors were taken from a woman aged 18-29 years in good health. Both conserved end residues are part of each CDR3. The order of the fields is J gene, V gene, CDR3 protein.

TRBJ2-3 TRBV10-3 CAIRRAGGDTQYF
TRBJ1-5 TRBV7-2 CASSRRGASGQPQHF
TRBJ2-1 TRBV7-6 CASSLARLGTEQFF
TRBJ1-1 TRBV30 CAWSGSLNTEAFF
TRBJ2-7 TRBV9 CASSGGRRAGLYEQYF
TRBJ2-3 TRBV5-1 CASRRDREDTQYF
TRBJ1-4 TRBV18 CASSPGQGMGTNEKLFF
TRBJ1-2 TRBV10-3 CAISDGNYGYTF
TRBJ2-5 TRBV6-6 CASRRQGRQETQYF
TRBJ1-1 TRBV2 CASRRRGANTEAFF
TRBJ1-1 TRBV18 CASSPQGSNTEAFF
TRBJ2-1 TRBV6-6 CASRPEGSSYNEQFF
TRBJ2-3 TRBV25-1 CASSSGTENTDTQYF
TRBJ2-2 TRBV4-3 CASSSGLAYTSELFF
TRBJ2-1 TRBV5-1 CASSLGSEYNEQFF
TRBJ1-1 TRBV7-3 CASSQDSGTEAFF
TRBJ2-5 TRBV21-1 CASRRGGETQYF
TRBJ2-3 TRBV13 CASSLTPGLSTDTQYF
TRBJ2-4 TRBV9 CASSPGGATSLHF
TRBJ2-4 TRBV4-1 CASSQDRQMKLLAKNIQYF
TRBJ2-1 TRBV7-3 CASSLTSGSTNEQFF
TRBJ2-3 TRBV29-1 CSVDPLRRAADTQYF
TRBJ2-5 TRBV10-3 CAISARGGQETQYF
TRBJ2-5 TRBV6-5 CASSLRETQYF
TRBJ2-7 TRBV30 CAWSLQTDYEQYF
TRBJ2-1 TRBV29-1 CSFEGRSSYNEQFF
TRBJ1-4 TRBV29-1 CSVQAFGQGLNEKLFF
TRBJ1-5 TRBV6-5 CASSRTGNQPQHF
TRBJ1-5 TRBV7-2 CASSLGGQGNQPQHF
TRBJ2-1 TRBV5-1 CASAYSGGSSYNEQFF
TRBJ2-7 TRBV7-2 CASSSQGAGEQYF
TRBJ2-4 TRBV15 CATSRDSGRVAKNIQYF
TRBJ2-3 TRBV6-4 CASKQESITDTQYF
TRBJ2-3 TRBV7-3 CASSPHRADTDTQYF
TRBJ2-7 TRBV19 CASGDRGTYEQYF
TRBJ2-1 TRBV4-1 CASSQPTGRNYNEQFF
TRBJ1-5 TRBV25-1 CASREGNQPQHF
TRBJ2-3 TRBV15 CATKREPRYGTQYF
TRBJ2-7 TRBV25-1 CASRFEYEQYF
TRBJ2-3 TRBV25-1 CASSDQPGGRTDTQYF
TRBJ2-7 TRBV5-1 CASSHGAEREQYF
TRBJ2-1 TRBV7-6 CASSPTSGSSYNEQFF
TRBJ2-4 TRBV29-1 CSVLRQGAPGDIQYF
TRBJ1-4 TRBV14 CASSQRSGKKLFF
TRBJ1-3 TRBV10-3 CAPKGRLSGNTIYF
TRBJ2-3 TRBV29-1 CSVLLAGDLTDTQYF
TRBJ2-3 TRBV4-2 CASSHLRSTDTQYF
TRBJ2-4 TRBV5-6 CASSLRDIQYF
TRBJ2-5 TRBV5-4 CASSSGLAGAYRETQYF
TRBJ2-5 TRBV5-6 CASSPANQETQYF
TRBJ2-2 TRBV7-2 CASSLAQIAGELFF